A selection of T cell receptor beta chains follows, all from one sample in a study of T cells in Graves' hyperthyroidism and ophthalmopathy. One entry per CDR3 protein, called by TCRdb with MiXCR from the multiplex PCR reads. The repertoire holds fewer than 500,000 distinct CDR3 sequences, with about 15% as singletons. The sequencing sample was made of blood. Receptors originate from a man younger than 35 with Graves' ophthalmopathy. The CDR3 runs from the conserved cysteine through the conserved F or W. Fields, in order: J gene, D gene, clone size, V gene, CDR3 protein, CDR3 DNA. The D gene is left open where the match is weak. Clone size, where shown, is once, few, many, or a class for clones that have expanded.

j_call: TRBJ1-1
d_call: -
clone_size: many
v_call: TRBV2
cdr3_aa: CASTWEVAFF
cdr3_nt: TGTGCCAGCACCTGGGAGGTAGCTTTCTTT

j_call: TRBJ2-7
d_call: -
clone_size: many
v_call: TRBV20-1
cdr3_aa: CSARLSGGYEQYF
cdr3_nt: TGCAGTGCTAGGTTGTCTGGGGGCTACGAGCAGTACTTC

j_call: TRBJ2-5
d_call: -
clone_size: many
v_call: TRBV4-1
cdr3_aa: CASSQVARGIETQYF
cdr3_nt: TGCGCCAGCAGCCAAGTCGCCAGGGGAATCGAGACCCAGTACTTC

j_call: TRBJ2-7
d_call: TRBD2
clone_size: many
v_call: TRBV2
cdr3_aa: CASSEDRGRAYEQYF
cdr3_nt: TGTGCCAGCAGTGAAGACCGCGGGAGAGCTTACGAGCAGTACTTC

j_call: TRBJ2-5
d_call: -
clone_size: many
v_call: TRBV6-5
cdr3_aa: CASSYGGRIQETQYF
cdr3_nt: TGTGCCAGCAGTTACGGGGGCAGAATCCAAGAGACCCAGTACTTC

j_call: TRBJ2-1
d_call: TRBD2
clone_size: -
v_call: TRBV12-3/TRBV12-4
cdr3_aa: CASTSSGGANEQFF
cdr3_nt: TGTGCCAGCACCTCTAGCGGGGGGGCCAATGAGCAGTTCTTC

j_call: TRBJ1-1
d_call: -
clone_size: many
v_call: TRBV30
cdr3_aa: CAWSSTGTAFF
cdr3_nt: TGTGCCTGGAGTTCAACAGGGACTGCTTTCTTT

j_call: TRBJ2-5
d_call: -
clone_size: many
v_call: TRBV20-1
cdr3_aa: CSARGDLGPQETQYF
cdr3_nt: TGCAGTGCTAGAGGTGACCTCGGCCCGCAAGAGACCCAGTACTTC

j_call: TRBJ2-3
d_call: -
clone_size: few
v_call: TRBV7-2
cdr3_aa: CASSLVVGATDTQYF
cdr3_nt: TGTGCCAGCAGCTTAGTAGTGGGGGCCACAGATACGCAGTATTTT

j_call: TRBJ2-1
d_call: -
clone_size: many
v_call: TRBV24-1
cdr3_aa: CATSDQDGPNEQFF
cdr3_nt: TGTGCCACCAGTGACCAAGACGGCCCCAATGAGCAGTTCTTC

j_call: TRBJ2-7
d_call: TRBD2
clone_size: once
v_call: TRBV5-4
cdr3_aa: CASSPGVAGDYEQYF
cdr3_nt: TGTGCCAGCAGCCCCGGGGTGGCGGGGGACTACGAGCAGTACTTC

j_call: TRBJ2-5
d_call: -
clone_size: many
v_call: TRBV30
cdr3_aa: CAWSVNYQETQYF
cdr3_nt: TGTGCCTGGAGTGTAAACTACCAAGAGACCCAGTACTTC

j_call: TRBJ2-4
d_call: TRBD2
clone_size: many
v_call: TRBV2
cdr3_aa: CASSERLAGADIQYF
cdr3_nt: TGTGCCAGCAGTGAACGACTAGCGGGGGCGGACATTCAGTACTTC

j_call: TRBJ1-5
d_call: -
clone_size: many
v_call: TRBV15
cdr3_aa: CATSRDPQGYQPQHF
cdr3_nt: TGTGCCACCAGCAGAGATCCCCAGGGGTATCAGCCCCAGCATTTT

j_call: TRBJ2-7
d_call: -
clone_size: -
v_call: TRBV14
cdr3_aa: CASSLIVGPSYEQYF
cdr3_nt: TGTGCCAGCAGCCTTATCGTGGGTCCCTCCTACGAGCAGTACTTC

j_call: TRBJ1-5
d_call: -
clone_size: many
v_call: TRBV6-2/TRBV6-3
cdr3_aa: CATSDLYNQPQHF
cdr3_nt: TGTGCCACCTCGGACCTTTACAATCAGCCCCAGCATTTT

j_call: TRBJ2-1
d_call: -
clone_size: few
v_call: TRBV5-1
cdr3_aa: CACSLGQGYNEQFF
cdr3_nt: TGCGCCTGCAGCTTGGGGCAGGGCTACAATGAGCAGTTCTTC

j_call: TRBJ1-1
d_call: -
clone_size: many
v_call: TRBV5-1
cdr3_aa: CASSLGGVITEAFF
cdr3_nt: TGCGCCAGCAGCTTGGGGGGGGTCATCACTGAAGCTTTCTTT

j_call: TRBJ2-1
d_call: -
clone_size: few
v_call: TRBV6-1
cdr3_aa: CASSESFYNEQFF
cdr3_nt: TGTGCCAGCAGTGAAAGTTTCTACAATGAGCAGTTCTTC

j_call: TRBJ2-7
d_call: TRBD1
clone_size: many
v_call: TRBV4-1
cdr3_aa: CASSTRDRGFYEQYF
cdr3_nt: TGCGCCAGCAGCACCCGGGACAGAGGGTTTTACGAGCAGTACTTC

j_call: TRBJ2-7
d_call: TRBD1
clone_size: many
v_call: TRBV12-3/TRBV12-4
cdr3_aa: CASSLVVGQGYDEQYF
cdr3_nt: TGTGCCAGCAGTTTGGTAGTAGGACAGGGATACGACGAGCAGTACTTC

j_call: TRBJ2-1
d_call: TRBD1
clone_size: many
v_call: TRBV7-2
cdr3_aa: CASSFDRVYNEQFF
cdr3_nt: TGTGCCAGCAGCTTCGACAGGGTCTACAATGAGCAGTTCTTC

j_call: TRBJ2-7
d_call: -
clone_size: many
v_call: TRBV10-2
cdr3_aa: CASSGGTEYEQYF
cdr3_nt: TGCGCCAGCAGTGGCGGGACAGAGTACGAGCAGTACTTC

j_call: TRBJ2-1
d_call: -
clone_size: many
v_call: TRBV30
cdr3_aa: CAWGYYNEQFF
cdr3_nt: TGTGCCTGGGGGTACTACAATGAGCAGTTCTTC